This T cell receptor beta chain was obtained from a study of human T cells and chemical hapten exposure (dated by TCRdb to the early 2020s). In terms of the full investigation: The libraries were sequenced as a pool, and the TCR yield per sample differed mostly because of small variations in library volumes within the pool. In alopecia patients, the study followed how the peripheral blood TCR repertoire changed in vivo over primary and secondary sensitization to diphenylcyclopropenone (DPC), a hapten. Both TCR alpha and TCR beta chains were sequenced from each blood RNA sample.

Preparation of the library involved 5' RACE. The reads were generated on an Illumina MiSeq. Library preparation attached unique molecular identifiers to individual cDNA molecules for quantitative, reproducible TCR counting. The published analysis was carried out like this. Samples had a median of about 96,000 TCRs, with a range from roughly 20,000 to 690,600. V, J and CDR3 annotation of the TCR reads was carried out using the Decombinator software suite. To make PS versus PT1 abundance plots, every sample was subsampled to the same number of TCRs (28,000). Expanded TCRs were defined as absent before sensitization and observed at least eight times at the 2-week time point. In-frame beta chains were kept once TCRdb had trimmed the public reads at Q25 with fastp and called clones with MiXCR. Each CDR3 protein gets just one entry, which takes the most common genes and DNA from the rows behind it. The V and J calls follow TCRdb's processing rather than the paper's. For this sample there are under 150,000 distinct CDR3 sequences; 19% appear just once. The ten largest clones add up to approximately 2.8% of the sample.

This clonotype has only one observation. Its antigen target is currently unknown. No much larger clonotype is one base removed from it; base qualities were not supplied. The germline V gene yields SGHRS for CDR1 and YFSETQ for CDR2. The CDR3 contains 14 residues, cysteine and phenylalanine counted. This entry keeps only the CDR3 DNA: 42 bases, framed from base 1. V and J lose 2 bases and 0 bases, and a span of 8 bases separates them. Total RNA was extracted from unfractionated whole blood that had been collected in Tempus Blood RNA tubes. Five healthy volunteers served as TCR sequencing controls and were bled at day 0, 2 weeks and 6 weeks. What the research found in general, with its limitations: DPC sensitization did not change the number of TCRs with a frequency above 1 in 1000, and there was no evidence of changes in global repertoire structure. Repeated subsampling changed both the strength of the expansion versus patch-test correlation and the threshold at which that correlation became significant.

This TCR was recovered from a human donor in good health. Here the chain combines TRBV5-1 and TRBJ1-1, with the D gene call left open. In nucleotides, the sequence is TGCGCCAGCAGCTTAGTCACAATGAACACTGAAGCTTTCTTT. Its protein reads: CASSLVTMNTEAFF.